This TCR beta chain appears in the sequencing data of a study of response to subunit inactivated influenza vaccine. With regard to this clonotype: What it binds is not known. One junction end disagrees with the germline gene, perhaps due to a read error.

Study-level findings and limits: Few additional T cells are recruited per seasonal influenza vaccination, authors suggested.

TCRdb ran MiXCR on the RT-PCR reads and lists one entry per CDR3 protein. Of about 500,000 distinct CDR3 sequences in the sample, 15% to 20% were seen once. The CDR3 has 12 amino acids. Germline V CDR1 and CDR2: KGHSH, LQKENI. The clonotype originates from a man in his fifties or sixties who received an inactivated influenza vaccine. The V gene is TRBV18, the J gene TRBJ2-7; 12 nucleotides line up with TRBD1. The specimen comprised CD4+ T cells sorted from PBMCs, sampled around 25 months after vaccination. Here the CDR3 DNA reads TGTGCCAGCTCATCGGGACAGGGGGCAACCCACTTC. Residues: CASSSGQGATHF.